Shown below are 28 T cell receptor beta chains from a single sample sequenced in a study of OX40 agonist ivuxolimab in advanced cancers. Clones were read by immunoSEQ multiplex PCR, and TCRdb kept only the in-frame ones, dropping some. The sample lists around 73,000 clones, just under 90% occurring once. Here the sequenced sample was CD4+ or CD8+ T cells sorted from blood, taken in a trial of the OX40 agonist ivuxolimab. Source of these receptors: an adult with an advanced solid tumor such as melanoma, head and neck, liver or kidney cancer.

V is TRBV27 and J is TRBJ2-7; D possibly corresponds to TRBD2 (5 bases). The CDR3 runs to 11 residues. CDR1 is MNHEY and CDR2 is SMNVEV in the germline V gene (reference sequence). V dropped 11 bases and J dropped 4 bases, with 12 bases sitting between them. The CDR3 spells CAARSGYEQYF. DNA of the CDR3: TGTGCCGCGCGTTCGGGGTACGAGCAGTACTTC.

CDR3: CASSARPTAEAFF. CDR3 DNA sequence: TGCGCCAGCAGCGCGAGACCGACAGCAGAAGCTTTCTTT. The rearrangement joins TRBV4-1 to TRBJ1-1; D may be TRBD1 (5 bases). Germline CDR1 reads MGHRA; CDR2 reads YSYEKL. Trimming removed 5 bases from V and 8 bases from J, with 15 bases in between. The CDR3 is made up of 13 amino acids.

V gene TRBV10-3 combines with J gene TRBJ2-7; D is ambiguous. The CDR3 totals 12 residues. V was shortened by 2 bases and J by 3 bases, with 5 bases between the two germline ends. Germline CDR1 reads ENHRY; CDR2 reads SYGVKD. The CDR3 DNA follows: TGTGCCATCAGTGAGATAGGCTACGAGCAGTACTTC. It specifies CAISEIGYEQYF.

The V and J genes are TRBV10-3 and TRBJ2-7; 7 bases line up with TRBD2. CDR1 and CDR2 (germline): ENHRY, SYGVKD. This CDR3 contains 12 residues. Unmatched junction bases numbered 3, after V lost 7 bases and J lost 3 bases. In DNA form, the CDR3 reads TGTGCCATCACTTCTAGCGGCTACGAGCAGTACTTC. Protein sequence: CAITSSGYEQYF.

The chain joins TRBV4-1 to TRBJ2-7; D is perhaps TRBD2 (5 bases). The CDR3 runs to 13 residues. Germline CDR1 and CDR2: MGHRA and YSYEKL. V dropped 4 bases and J dropped 4 bases, with 11 bases sitting between them. The CDR3 bases are TGCGCCAGCAGCCCCCCGGGCGGGTACGAGCAGTACTTC. Its protein product is CASSPPGGYEQYF.

The chain links TRBV25-1 to TRBJ1-2; 9 bases agree with TRBD1. Trimming at V came to 3 bases and at J to 7 bases, leaving 6 bases not matched to a gene. The CDR3 extends over 14 amino acids. Germline V lookup: CDR1 MGHDK, CDR2 SYGVNS. CDR3 amino acids: CASSDLQGAGGYTF. CDR3 bases: TGTGCCAGCAGTGATCTACAGGGGGCGGGTGGCTACACCTTC.

V usage is TRBV7-3 and J usage is TRBJ1-6; unclear D gene. CDR3 length: 14 residues. V was cut by 6 bases and J by 0 bases, with 6 bases left in between. Germline V gene lookup returns CDR1 SGHTA and CDR2 FQGTGA. The chain's CDR3 is CASSKGSYNSPLHF. CDR3 bases: TGTGCCAGCAGTAAGGGCTCCTATAATTCACCCCTCCACTTT.

The chain employs TRBV27 and TRBJ2-5, with 9 nucleotides matching TRBD2. CDR3 length equals 15 residues. Trimming cost V 3 bases and J 4 bases; bases outside gene matches: 6. Germline-derived CDR1 and CDR2 are MNHEY and SMNVEV (reference sequence). CDR3 amino acids: CASSFAGGPRETQYF. The CDR3 coding sequence is TGTGCCAGCAGTTTTGCGGGAGGGCCGAGAGAGACCCAGTACTTC.

J is TRBJ1-2 and V is TRBV13; 8 positions agree with TRBD1. CDR1 and CDR2 (germline): PRHDT, FYEKMQ (reference sequence). This CDR3 region has 13 residues. The V and J ends lost 5 bases and 3 bases, in that order; junction bases with no gene match: 2. The CDR3 DNA sequence: TGTGCCAGCAGCAGGGACAGGTACTATGGCTACACCTTC. This translates into CASSRDRYYGYTF.

The chain is built from TRBV27 and TRBJ1-1; TRBD1 is a possible D gene (6 bases). Trimming stripped 6 bases from V and 8 bases from J, with 10 bases between. In germline, CDR1 is MNHEY, CDR2 SMNVEV (reference sequence). The CDR3 extends over 11 amino acids. CDR3 region: CASSRGGEAFF. The CDR3 nucleotides are TGTGCCAGCAGCCGAGGGGGGGAAGCTTTCTTT.

J is TRBJ1-2 and V is TRBV4-1; D is undetermined. Deletions cut 1 base from V and 6 bases from J, with 12 bases between. CDR3 length equals 14 residues. The germline V gene has CDR1 MGHRA and CDR2 YSYEKL. In nucleotides, the CDR3 is TGCGCCAGCAGCCAAGTTTTCCCGGACGATGGCTACACCTTC. As protein: CASSQVFPDDGYTF.

The chain links TRBV5-8 to TRBJ1-6, with D hard to call. CDR1 is SGHTS, CDR2 YDEGEE, per germline. V gave up 4 bases and J gave up 9 bases, with 5 bases separating them. This CDR3 has 11 amino acids. The CDR3 nucleotides read TGTGCCAGCAGCCGGGGTTCACCCCTCCACTTT. Its protein is CASSRGSPLHF.

The CDR3 region is CASSFQGGGYGYTF. The CDR3 bases are TGTGCCAGCAGCTTCCAAGGGGGCGGATATGGCTACACCTTC. The chain is built from TRBV5-4 and TRBJ1-2, with 7 bases aligning to TRBD1. The trim removed 2 bases at V and 5 bases at J, leaving 6 bases unmatched. The CDR3 contains 14 residues. Germline-derived CDR1 and CDR2 are SGHNT and YYREEE (reference sequence).

The chain joins TRBV5-1 to TRBJ2-7; tentatively, D is TRBD1 (5 bases). V shed 0 bases and J shed 0 bases, with 10 bases lying between them. CDR3 length equals 15 residues. CDR1 and CDR2 from the germline V gene are SGHRS and YFSETQ. The CDR3 DNA follows: TGCGCCAGCAGCTTGGACAGGCCGAGCTCCTACGAGCAGTACTTC. The encoded protein is CASSLDRPSSYEQYF.

J is TRBJ2-7 and V is TRBV7-9; 7 nucleotides agree with TRBD2. This CDR3 has 18 amino acids. CDR1 is SEHNR, CDR2 FQNEAQ, per germline (reference sequence). V lost 0 bases to trimming and J lost 2 bases; unmatched junction nucleotides: 13. CDR3 bases: TGTGCCAGCAGCTTAGCCCCAATACTAGCGCCCGACACCTACGAGCAGTACTTC. Translation: CASSLAPILAPDTYEQYF.

The rearrangement uses TRBV27 and TRBJ1-2, with no clear D. Germline values: CDR1 MNHEY, CDR2 SMNVEV (reference sequence). V was pared by 6 bases and J by 7 bases, with 21 bases between. This CDR3 is 15 amino acids long. The chain's CDR3 is CASSWEPTHLSGYTF. The DNA of the CDR3 is TGTGCCAGCAGCTGGGAGCCGACCCATTTGAGTGGCTACACCTTC.

This clone turned up a few times. This chain connects TRBV19 to TRBJ2-5; no clear D. From germline, CDR1 is LNHDA and CDR2 SQIVND (reference sequence). The CDR3 runs 13 residues. V lost 3 bases and J 5 bases, leaving 10 bases between the germline ends. The CDR3 loop reads CASSMARWETQYF. CDR3 nucleotide sequence: TGTGCCAGTAGTATGGCTCGCTGGGAGACCCAGTACTTC.

J is TRBJ2-7 and V is TRBV19; D not resolved. Trimming stripped 5 bases from V and 6 bases from J, with 8 bases between. CDR1 is LNHDA, CDR2 SQIVND, per germline (reference sequence). There are 11 residues in the CDR3. DNA for the CDR3: TGTGCCAGTAGTGTAAAGGCCGAGCAGTACTTC. The encoded protein is CASSVKAEQYF. Full variable domain (missing parts from reference TRBV19 and TRBJ2-7): DGGITQSPKYLFRKEGQNVTLSCEQNLNHDAMYWYRQDPGQGLRLIYYSQIVNDFQKGDIAEGYSVSREKKESFPLTVTSAQKNPTAFYLCASSVKAEQYFGPGTRLTVT.

On this clone itself: With a much larger clone just one base away, this may be a read error. The rearrangement links TRBV4-1 to TRBJ2-7, with 8 positions matching TRBD1. The CDR3 has 15 residues. Germline assignment: CDR1 MGHRA and CDR2 YSYEKL. The ends lost 0 bases at V and 5 bases at J; junction bases unmatched: 6. DNA for the CDR3: TGCGCCAGCAGCCAAGAATTGGGACAGGCCCACGAGCAGTACTTC. Amino acids: CASSQELGQAHEQYF.

The chain employs TRBV27 and TRBJ1-5; TRBD1 agrees at 8 bases. V dropped 2 bases and J dropped 0; count of bases not matched to a gene: 3. This CDR3 contains 16 residues. Germline loops: CDR1 MNHEY, CDR2 SMNVEV (reference sequence). In nucleotides, the CDR3 is TGTGCCAGCAGTTTAGGTACAGGGGGTAGCAATCAGCCCCAGCATTTT. It yields the protein CASSLGTGGSNQPQHF.

V gene TRBV27 combines with J gene TRBJ2-7; D is unclear. Germline V gene data show CDR1 as MNHEY and CDR2 as SMNVEV (reference sequence). Trimming took 2 bases from V and 6 from J, leaving 14 bases between them. The CDR3 contains 14 residues. The CDR3 nucleotides are TGTGCCAGCAGTTTAAGGGATTCGTTCGGCGAGCAGTACTTC. Residues: CASSLRDSFGEQYF.

The chain links TRBV4-1 to TRBJ1-6; D is ambiguous. This CDR3 spans 17 amino acids. The germline V and J ends were trimmed by 1 base and 4 bases, with 14 bases remaining between them. CDR1 MGHRA and CDR2 YSYEKL come from the germline V gene. CDR3 in amino acids: CASSQGQFTDYNSPLHF. CDR3 DNA sequence: TGCGCCAGCAGCCAAGGTCAGTTCACGGATTATAATTCACCCCTCCACTTT.

The V gene is TRBV5-1, the J gene TRBJ1-5, with D hard to call. With 0 bases removed from V and 4 bases from J, the gap between germline ends came to 17 bases. The CDR3 has 17 residues. In germline, CDR1 is SGHRS, CDR2 YFSETQ. CDR3 DNA sequence: TGCGCCAGCAGCTTGGTCCCCGTAGGGAGAGGGAATCAGCCCCAGCATTTT. The encoded protein is CASSLVPVGRGNQPQHF.

This clone was seen only once. The rearrangement joins TRBV5-4 to TRBJ2-7; 11 bases map to TRBD2. CDR1 and CDR2 (germline): SGHNT, YYREEE (reference sequence). This CDR3 has 14 amino acids. V lost 4 bases and J lost 3; bases outside the gene matches: 3. The CDR3 nucleotides are TGTGCCAGCAGCCATGGGACTAGCGGCTACGAGCAGTACTTC. Encoded protein: CASSHGTSGYEQYF.

This clone was seen just once. The CDR3 sequence is CASSPPRGHSYEQYF. The CDR3 coding sequence is TGTGCCAGCAGCCCACCGCGGGGACACTCCTACGAGCAGTACTTC. V is TRBV7-9 and J is TRBJ2-7, with D possibly called TRBD1 or TRBD2 (6 bases each). Germline V gene data show CDR1 as SEHNR and CDR2 as FQNEAQ (reference sequence). V lost 5 bases, J lost 0 bases, and 14 bases lay in between. This CDR3 is built from 15 residues.

V usage is TRBV27 and J usage is TRBJ2-2; D may be TRBD2 (6 bases). There are 17 residues in the CDR3. V dropped 7 bases and J dropped 5 bases, with 23 bases sitting between them. Germline lookup yields CDR1 MNHEY and CDR2 SMNVEV (reference sequence). CDR3 DNA: TGTGCCAGCACGGGCTATTTGCGGGATCGCGGTACCGGGGAGCTGTTTTTT. Its translation: CASTGYLRDRGTGELFF.

The rearrangement joins TRBV15 to TRBJ2-7; 10 bases line up with TRBD1. Trimming removed 4 bases from V and 5 bases from J; junction bases left unmatched: 2. CDR3 length equals 13 residues. Germline values: CDR1 LNHNV, CDR2 YYDKDF (reference sequence). The CDR3 DNA follows: TGTGCCACCAGCATAGGGACAGGGGACGAGCAGTACTTC. Its protein is CATSIGTGDEQYF.

The V gene is TRBV2, the J gene TRBJ2-5; 10 bases align to TRBD2. Germline assignment: CDR1 SNHLY and CDR2 FYNNEI. The V gene end was trimmed by 3 bases and the J gene end by 4 bases; junction bases not matched to a gene: 11. This CDR3 comprises 17 residues. As DNA, the CDR3 is TGTGCCAGCAGTGAGGAAGTAGCGGGGGGCCGGGGAGAGACCCAGTACTTC. Residues: CASSEEVAGGRGETQYF.